Shown below are 14 T cell receptor beta chains from a single sample sequenced in a study of blood T cell repertoires in COVID-19. Clones were sequenced by immunoSEQ multiplex PCR, and TCRdb holds only the in-frame ones, with some missing. The top ten clones hold roughly 9% of a sample with over 150,000 clones, 88% of them seen once. Sequenced: PBMCs or T cells enriched from blood (not recorded which). All receptors derive from a woman aged 18-30 years who had recovered from COVID-19.

This clone is a singleton in its sample. The V gene is TRBV24-1, the J gene TRBJ2-2; no firm D call. V shed 0 bases and J shed 1 base, with 8 bases lying between them. CDR3 size: 16 residues. Germline CDR1 KGHDR, CDR2 SFDVKD. The CDR3 here is CATSDLAALNTGELFF. In nucleotides, the CDR3 is TGTGCCACCAGTGATTTGGCGGCCTTGAACACCGGGGAGCTGTTTTTT.

The J gene is TRBJ2-7, the V gene TRBV4-2; D may be TRBD2 (6 bases). V was pared by 4 bases and J by 3 bases, with 19 bases between. The CDR3 contains 16 residues. Per the germline V gene, CDR1 is LGHNA and CDR2 is YNFKEQ. CDR3 sequence reads: CASSPVLAINVYEQYF. The CDR3 DNA sequence: TGTGCCAGCAGCCCCGTGCTAGCGATAAATGTCTACGAGCAGTACTTC.

V and J are TRBV29-1 and TRBJ2-3, with D maybe TRBD1 (6 bases). The CDR3 is 14 amino acids. The germline V gene has CDR1 SQVTM and CDR2 ANQGSEA. V gave up 7 bases and J gave up 0 bases, with 14 bases separating them. The CDR3 DNA follows: TGCAGCGGATGGATTACAGGGAGCACAGATACGCAGTATTTT. This sequence encodes CSGWITGSTDTQYF.

The chain has TRBV6-2 or TRBV6-3 and TRBJ2-1, with 11 nucleotides matching TRBD2. The V segment lost 6 bases and the J segment 4 bases; nucleotides outside the gene matches: 8. From germline, CDR1 is MNHEY and CDR2 SVGEGT. CDR3 length: 16 amino acids. Here the CDR3 reads CASSQTLAGGYNEQFF. The CDR3 DNA reads TGTGCCAGCAGCCAAACCCTAGCGGGGGGTTACAATGAGCAGTTCTTC.

The V and J genes are TRBV10-3 and TRBJ2-1, with 9 bases that match TRBD2. This CDR3 is built from 13 residues. The germline CDR1 and CDR2 sequences are ENHRY and SYGVKD. The V segment lost 8 bases and the J segment 7 bases; nucleotides outside the gene matches: 6. CDR3 sequence (DNA): TGTGCCATCGGGAGACTAGCGGCGAATGAGCAGTTCTTC. It specifies CAIGRLAANEQFF.

The V and J genes are TRBV10-2 and TRBJ1-1; D might be TRBD1 (5 bases). Germline loops: CDR1 WSHSY, CDR2 SAAADI. Trimming left V 6 bases short and J 2 bases short, with 10 bases between. This CDR3 is 13 amino acids long. CDR3: CASRWQGNTEAFF. The CDR3 DNA reads as TGCGCCAGCAGATGGCAGGGTAACACTGAAGCTTTCTTT.

The chain has TRBV7-9 and TRBJ1-4; D is unclear. Germline V gene data show CDR1 as SEHNR and CDR2 as FQNEAQ (reference sequence). This CDR3 region has 14 residues. Between the trimmed V and J ends, which lost 5 bases and 8 bases, there was a span of 15 bases. CDR3 sequence reads: CASSPDITGEKLFF. Written as DNA, the CDR3 is TGTGCCAGCAGCCCCGACATTACTGGCGAAAAACTGTTTTTT. Complete variable domain (other parts from reference TRBV7-9 and TRBJ1-4): DTGVSQNPRHKITKRGQNVTFRCDPISEHNRLYWYRQTLGQGPEFLTYFQNEAQLEKSRLLSDRFSAERPKGSFSTLEIQRTEQGDSAMYLCASSPDITGEKLFFGSGTQLSVL.

This chain connects TRBV28 to TRBJ1-1; the D gene is possibly TRBD1 (6 bases). Deletions cut 5 bases from V and 6 bases from J, with 13 bases between. Germline assignment: CDR1 MDHEN and CDR2 SYDVKM. The CDR3 runs 13 residues. CDR3 region: CASSIRGGPEAFF. In DNA, the CDR3 is TGTGCCAGCAGTATCAGGGGCGGGCCTGAAGCTTTCTTT.

The chain combines TRBV18 with TRBJ2-2, with TRBD1 matching 10 bases. Looked up from germline, CDR1 is KGHSH and CDR2 is LQKENI. The junction had 6 bases not matched to a gene; V was cut back by 4 bases and J by 1 base. This CDR3 has 17 amino acids. CDR3 region: CASSLSGQGLNTGELFF. The CDR3, as DNA: TGTGCCAGCTCACTATCGGGACAGGGGTTGAACACCGGGGAGCTGTTTTTT. Full variable domain (outside the CDR3, taken from reference TRBV18 and TRBJ2-2): NAGVMQNPRHLVRRRGQEARLRCSPMKGHSHVYWYRQLPEEGLKFMVYLQKENIIDESGMPKERFSAEFPKEGPSILRIQQVVRGDSAAYFCASSLSGQGLNTGELFFGEGSRLTVL.

The V gene is TRBV27, the J gene TRBJ1-1; possibly TRBD1 for D (5 bases). The CDR3 length is 17 residues. CDR1 MNHEY and CDR2 SMNVEV come from the germline V gene (reference sequence). Trimming removed 0 bases from V and 3 bases from J, with 17 bases in between. The CDR3 protein is CASSLSPLTGGDTEAFF. CDR3 bases: TGTGCCAGCAGTTTATCCCCTCTTACAGGAGGGGACACTGAAGCTTTCTTT.

CDR3 residues: CASSLSGTGSYEQYF. For the CDR3, the DNA is TGTGCCAGCAGCTTATCCGGGACTGGCTCCTACGAGCAGTACTTC. This rearrangement joins TRBV7-9 to TRBJ2-7; possible D gene TRBD2, 6 bases. Trimming removed 2 bases at V and 0 bases at J, with 11 bases between. CDR1 is SEHNR and CDR2 is FQNEAQ in the germline V gene (reference sequence). The CDR3 contains 15 residues.

The chain has TRBV3-1 (or the pseudogene TRBV3-2) and TRBJ1-3; D is perhaps TRBD1 (5 bases). The CDR3 covers 13 residues. Germline lookup yields CDR1 LGHDT and CDR2 YNNKEL (reference sequence). The ends were cut back, 0 bases at V and 12 bases at J, with 12 bases in the middle. The CDR3: CASSQDRGVSIYF. The CDR3 DNA sequence: TGTGCCAGCAGCCAAGATCGGGGGGTCAGCATATATTTT.

V is TRBV28 and J is TRBJ1-2; 8 bases agree with TRBD1. V gave up 4 bases and J gave up 4 bases; unmatched junction bases: 8. Per the germline V gene, CDR1 is MDHEN and CDR2 is SYDVKM. The CDR3 length is 15 residues. The CDR3 sequence is CASSSSGGAGYGYTF. The DNA for the CDR3 is TGTGCCAGCAGTTCATCAGGGGGCGCAGGCTATGGCTACACCTTC.

This chain connects TRBV29-1 to TRBJ2-7, with D perhaps matching TRBD1 (6 bases). Germline V gene sequence: CDR1 SQVTM, CDR2 ANQGSEA. V lost 1 base, J lost 3 bases, and 10 bases lay in between. The CDR3 is 13 amino acids. This CDR3 is CSVEGRGHYEQYF. Written as DNA, the CDR3 is TGCAGCGTTGAAGGCAGGGGACACTACGAGCAGTACTTC.